The 7 T cell receptor beta chains below all came from one sample that was sequenced in a study of T cell responses to AZD1222 COVID-19 vaccine. Measured with immunoSEQ multiplex PCR; TCRdb has only the in-frame clones, and not every one. This table holds fewer than 200,000 clones, about 91% found once. The material was peripheral blood, obtained on day 0 of AZD1222 vaccination. Receptor source: an adult in good health.

The V and J genes are TRBV3-1 (or the pseudogene TRBV3-2) and TRBJ2-3; TRBD1 aligns across 7 bases. The V segment lost 2 bases and the J segment 2 bases; nucleotides outside the gene matches: 7. The germline gives CDR1 LGHDT, CDR2 YNNKEL (reference sequence). There are 16 residues in the CDR3. The CDR3: CASSQHPGTATDTQYF. CDR3 in DNA: TGTGCCAGCAGCCAACACCCTGGGACAGCCACAGATACGCAGTATTTT.

This clone was detected only a few times. The chain employs TRBV7-6 and TRBJ1-1; D perhaps matches TRBD1 (5 bases). Trimming removed 3 bases from V and 4 bases from J, with 9 bases in between. The CDR3 loop spans 13 amino acids. CDR1 is SGHVS and CDR2 is FNYEAQ in the germline V gene. CDR3 DNA sequence: TGTGCCAGCAGCTTGGGACTTGGCACTGAAGCTTTCTTT. Protein sequence: CASSLGLGTEAFF.

The gene calls are TRBV27 and TRBJ2-1; 11 bases are shared with TRBD2. The V and J ends lost 3 bases and 9 bases, in that order; junction bases with no gene match: 10. The CDR3 sequence is 16 residues long. Looked up from germline, CDR1 is MNHEY and CDR2 is SMNVEV (reference sequence). DNA for the CDR3: TGTGCCAGCAGTTTGGATATTAGCGGGGGGGATGGTGAGCAGTTCTTC. Translation: CASSLDISGGDGEQFF.

The chain is built from TRBV6-5 and TRBJ1-1; D unresolved. Germline V lookup: CDR1 MNHEY, CDR2 SVGAGI. The CDR3 runs to 15 residues. With 1 base removed from V and 5 bases from J, the gap between germline ends came to 14 bases. The DNA of the CDR3 is TGTGCCAGCAGTTACTTTGGAGGGATTGGGACTGAAGCTTTCTTT. Its translation: CASSYFGGIGTEAFF.

The V gene is TRBV5-8, the J gene TRBJ2-5; D is perhaps TRBD1 (5 bases). The CDR3 has 16 amino acids. CDR1 and CDR2 from the germline V gene are SGHTS and YDEGEE. V lost 5 bases, J lost 0 bases, and 17 bases lay in between. The CDR3 sequence: CASSPWGQKHQETQYF. The CDR3 DNA follows: TGTGCCAGCAGTCCATGGGGCCAGAAACACCAAGAGACCCAGTACTTC.

This clone was detected once. The CDR3 nucleotides read TGCAGCGTTCTTGTAGAGACCCAGTACTTC. Protein product: CSVLVETQYF. The chain uses TRBV29-1 and TRBJ2-5; D is ambiguous. Germline V gene sequence: CDR1 SQVTM, CDR2 ANQGSEA. The CDR3 totals 10 residues. Trimming pared 5 bases from V and 4 bases from J, leaving 5 bases between.

This clone came up once. J is TRBJ2-7 and V is TRBV19, with 8 bases aligning to TRBD2. CDR3 length: 15 amino acids. Unmatched junction bases numbered 7, after V lost 6 bases and J lost 0 bases. Germline CDR1 LNHDA, CDR2 SQIVND (reference sequence). The CDR3 sequence: CASRGLAGSSYEQYF. The CDR3, as DNA: TGTGCCAGTAGAGGGCTAGCGGGCAGCTCCTACGAGCAGTACTTC.